This T cell receptor beta chain was found in a study of blood T cell repertoires in COVID-19. Overall study: Sites in the United States, Italy and Spain provided acute and convalescent COVID-19 samples.

The CDR3 covers 15 residues. The V segment lost 4 bases and the J segment 5 bases; nucleotides outside the gene matches: 9. Germline CDR1 and CDR2: MNHEY and SVGAGI. Only in-frame clones appear in the TCRdb table, and some are missing; sequencing was by immunoSEQ multiplex PCR. This sample has roughly 200,000 clones; roughly 81% occur once, and the top ten carry approximately 10%. The receptor was isolated from a woman between 40 and 50 years old with COVID-19, enrolled during active disease. The genes are TRBV6-5 and TRBJ2-5, with TRBD2 matching over 8 bases. The material sequenced was peripheral blood. As DNA, the CDR3 is TGTGCCAGCAGTTGGCAGCGGGGGCGAGGGGAGACCCAGTACTTC. Translating it yields CASSWQRGRGETQYF.